These 27 T cell receptor beta chains were all obtained from the same sample, sequenced in a study of T cell responses to AZD1222 COVID-19 vaccine (dated by TCRdb to about 2021). Libraries came from the immunoSEQ multiplex PCR assay. Sourced from immuneACCESS, this table was stored by TCRdb with only in-frame sequences that have V and J called. A share of the clones is absent; for the studies checked, an unresolved V gene accounts for under half, and the remainder has no known explanation. For this sample the table gives over 100,000 clones, of which 86% were detected only once. Jointly, the top ten make up around 22% of the sample. In the paper's terms, the time point label means: baseline before first vaccination. Sequences were derived from peripheral blood, sampled on day 0 of AZD1222 vaccination. The receptors shown here come from an adult in good health.

The chain uses TRBV5-5 and TRBJ2-7; D perhaps matches TRBD2 (6 bases). The CDR3 has 16 residues. V lost 6 bases and J 1 base, leaving 20 bases between the germline ends. The germline gives CDR1 SGHKS, CDR2 YYEKEE (reference sequence). CDR3 in amino acids: CASMTAGGTISYEQYF. As DNA, the CDR3 is TGTGCCAGCATGACCGCCGGGGGAACTATATCCTACGAGCAGTACTTC.

This clone was seen once. This chain connects TRBV7-2 to TRBJ1-2; no reliable D call. CDR3 length equals 12 residues. Germline V gene data show CDR1 as SGHTA and CDR2 as FQGNSA. The V end lost 8 bases, the J end lost 0 bases, and 7 bases lay between the germline ends. Written as DNA, the CDR3 is TGTGCCAGCGCTGGATCTAACTATGGCTACACCTTC. It codes for CASAGSNYGYTF.

This clone was counted only a few times. This chain uses TRBV5-6 with TRBJ1-2, with D uncertain. This CDR3 region has 15 residues. With 4 bases removed from V and 0 bases from J, the gap between germline ends came to 13 bases. Germline CDR1 and CDR2: SGHDT and YYEEEE. CDR3 sequence: CASSPPEVSNYGYTF. The CDR3 coding sequence is TGTGCCAGCAGCCCCCCGGAGGTGTCTAACTATGGCTACACCTTC.

The chain's CDR3 is CASSLSRPSGNTIYF. The CDR3 nucleotides are TGTGCCAGCAGCTTATCTCGCCCATCTGGAAACACCATATATTTT. This chain links TRBV7-9 with TRBJ1-3; no reliable D call. This CDR3 contains 15 residues. Germline CDR1 SEHNR, CDR2 FQNEAQ (reference sequence). V shed 2 bases and J shed 1 base, with 9 bases lying between them. Using reference TRBV7-9 and TRBJ1-3 for the parts outside the CDR3, the full variable domain is DTGVSQNPRHKITKRGQNVTFRCDPISEHNRLYWYRQTLGQGPEFLTYFQNEAQLEKSRLLSDRFSAERPKGSFSTLEIQRTEQGDSAMYLCASSLSRPSGNTIYFGEGSWLTVV.

The V call is TRBV7-8, the J call TRBJ2-7; tentatively, D is TRBD1 (6 bases). V lost 6 bases to trimming and J lost 2 bases, with 14 bases between them. The germline V gene encodes CDR1 SGHVS and CDR2 FQNEAQ. The CDR3 sequence is 14 residues long. The CDR3 DNA follows: TGTGCCAGCAGACCCCCTACAGGGACCTACGAGCAGTACTTC. It translates to CASRPPTGTYEQYF.

This clone was picked up one time. The chain employs TRBV12-3 or TRBV12-4 and TRBJ2-7; D is unclear. The CDR3 length is 13 residues. V shed 5 bases and J shed 2 bases, with 10 bases lying between them. The CDR3 coding sequence is TGTGCCAGCAGTGTCCGACGGACCTACGAGCAGTACTTC. Protein sequence: CASSVRRTYEQYF.

This chain uses TRBV27 with TRBJ1-2, with D possibly matching TRBD1 (5 bases). Germline values: CDR1 MNHEY, CDR2 SMNVEV (reference sequence). There are 13 residues in the CDR3. Trimming cost V 3 bases and J 2 bases, with 7 bases left between them. The CDR3 nucleotides are TGTGCCAGCAGTTTCGGACAAAACTATGGCTACACCTTC. Translated: CASSFGQNYGYTF.

The chain employs TRBV6-5 and TRBJ1-2; D might be TRBD1 (5 bases). There are 13 residues in the CDR3. Germline assignment: CDR1 MNHEY and CDR2 SVGAGI. V was cut by 4 bases and J by 1 base, with 7 bases left in between. CDR3: CASSWGDNYGYTF. For the CDR3, the DNA is TGTGCCAGCAGTTGGGGGGATAACTATGGCTACACCTTC.

The genes are TRBV27 and TRBJ2-2; D not resolved. Per germline, CDR1 MNHEY and CDR2 SMNVEV (reference sequence). This CDR3 spans 16 amino acids. V lost 3 bases, J lost 6 bases, and 17 bases lay in between. The CDR3: CASSFWRGTTSGELFF. Written as DNA, the CDR3 is TGTGCCAGCAGTTTCTGGCGCGGTACTACGTCCGGGGAGCTGTTTTTT.

This clone was observed once. The V and J genes are TRBV6-4 and TRBJ1-1; a weak D match, TRBD1 (5 bases). CDR3 length equals 19 residues. CDR1 and CDR2 from the germline V gene are MRHNA and SNTAGT. V was cut by 0 bases and J by 2 bases, with 22 bases left in between. CDR3 sequence reads: CASSDSIFPGQGPNTEAFF. CDR3 DNA: TGTGCCAGCAGTGACTCGATTTTTCCTGGGCAGGGACCAAACACTGAAGCTTTCTTT.

V gene TRBV6-4 combines with J gene TRBJ2-1; D might be TRBD1 (8 bases). V was shortened by 6 bases and J by 5 bases, with 17 bases between the two germline ends. The CDR3 has 15 residues. Germline V gene lookup returns CDR1 MRHNA and CDR2 SNTAGT. The CDR3 nucleotides read TGTGCCAGCAGAGCAGCGGGACAGGTGGACAATGAGCAGTTCTTC. It is translated as CASRAAGQVDNEQFF.

A single count supports this clone. The DNA of the CDR3 is TGTGCCAGCAGTGGCCAAGAGGTGGCCGGGGAGCTGTTTTTT. Its translation is CASSGQEVAGELFF. This chain links TRBV25-1 with TRBJ2-2; no definite D call. The germline V and J ends were trimmed by 4 bases and 6 bases, with 12 bases remaining between them. The CDR3 has 14 amino acids. Germline loops: CDR1 MGHDK, CDR2 SYGVNS.

The chain couples TRBV6-2 or TRBV6-3 to TRBJ1-4, with 7 bases lining up with TRBD1. The germline V gene has CDR1 MNHEY and CDR2 SVGEGT. The ends lost 5 bases at V and 0 bases at J; junction bases unmatched: 6. CDR3 length: 16 residues. CDR3 in amino acids: CASSLDRAPTNEKLFF. The CDR3 bases are TGTGCCAGCAGTCTAGACAGGGCTCCAACTAATGAAAAACTGTTTTTT.

The chain couples TRBV5-1 to TRBJ1-6; D not resolved. Germline loops: CDR1 SGHRS, CDR2 YFSETQ. The V and J ends lost 0 bases and 10 bases respectively, with 11 bases between them. The length of the CDR3 is 14 residues. The CDR3 DNA is TGCGCCAGCAGCTTGGGTGCAGCTTCATCACCCCTCCACTTT. Its protein product is CASSLGAASSPLHF.

The chain employs TRBV16 and TRBJ2-7, with D tentatively TRBD2 (7 bases). V lost 4 bases and J 0 bases, leaving 16 bases between the germline ends. The CDR3 loop spans 16 amino acids. Germline assignment: CDR1 KGHSY and CDR2 FQNENV. The CDR3 region has the DNA TGTGCCAGCAGCCGGGGGGGGGCCACGAGCTCCTACGAGCAGTACTTC. Its protein is CASSRGGATSSYEQYF.

The chain links TRBV7-9 to TRBJ2-2, with 12 positions matching TRBD1. This CDR3 region has 17 residues. From germline, CDR1 is SEHNR and CDR2 FQNEAQ (reference sequence). J gave up 4 bases and V 4 bases, and 7 bases lay outside the gene matches. CDR3 amino acids: CASSYVGTGGLTGELFF. The CDR3 DNA follows: TGTGCCAGCAGCTATGTAGGGACAGGGGGCCTCACCGGGGAGCTGTTTTTT.

The rearrangement joins TRBV27 to TRBJ1-6, with D possibly being TRBD1 (5 bases). CDR3 length: 17 residues. The germline V gene encodes CDR1 MNHEY and CDR2 SMNVEV (reference sequence). The ends were cut back, 4 bases at V and 2 bases at J, with 15 bases in the middle. The CDR3, as DNA: TGTGCCAGCAGTTCGAAGTGGACATCCGCCTATAATTCACCCCTCCACTTT. The encoded protein is CASSSKWTSAYNSPLHF.

This chain uses TRBV2 with TRBJ2-2; weak D call: TRBD2 (7 bases). V lost 11 bases and J 2 bases, leaving 18 bases between the germline ends. The germline V gene encodes CDR1 SNHLY and CDR2 FYNNEI. The CDR3 covers 15 residues. In DNA form, the CDR3 reads TGTGCCGGGGGCGGGGGTCCCCCAAACACCGGGGAGCTGTTTTTT. It yields the protein CAGGGGPPNTGELFF.

This clone was counted only a few times. V and J are TRBV7-2 and TRBJ2-5, with 8 bases lining up with TRBD2. Per germline, CDR1 SGHTA and CDR2 FQGNSA. The CDR3 is made up of 18 amino acids. V was clipped by 4 bases and J by 4 bases; unmatched bases: 17. The CDR3 DNA reads as TGTGCCAGCAGCTCCCCGACGACTAGCGCGGGGGGTGCAGAGACCCAGTACTTC. This gives the protein CASSSPTTSAGGAETQYF.

The V call is TRBV5-6, the J call TRBJ2-3, with D perhaps TRBD1 (6 bases). In germline, CDR1 is SGHDT, CDR2 YYEEEE. Trimming removed 2 bases at V and 2 bases at J, with 12 bases between. There are 15 residues in the CDR3. Here the CDR3 DNA reads TGTGCCAGCAGCTTTAAGGGACAATACACAGATACGCAGTATTTT. Its protein is CASSFKGQYTDTQYF. The full variable domain, with the rest looked up from reference TRBV5-6 and TRBJ2-3, is DAGVTQSPTHLIKTRGQQVTLRCSPKSGHDTVSWYQQALGQGPQFIFQYYEEEERQRGNFPDRFSGHQFPNYSSELNVNALLLGDSALYLCASSFKGQYTDTQYFGPGTRLTVL.

This clone was seen at least ten times. The chain employs TRBV14 and TRBJ2-1; D perhaps matches TRBD1 (5 bases). V lost 6 bases, J lost 4 bases, and 13 bases lay in between. From germline, CDR1 is SGHDN and CDR2 FVKESK. This CDR3 region has 14 residues. For the CDR3, the DNA is TGTGCCAGCAGTCCCCAGGGAATTTACAATGAGCAGTTCTTC. This sequence encodes CASSPQGIYNEQFF.

The chain employs TRBV28 and TRBJ1-6; D unresolved. Trimming removed 5 bases at V and 10 bases at J, with 9 bases between. CDR3 length equals 12 residues. Per germline, CDR1 MDHEN and CDR2 SYDVKM. The chain's CDR3 is CASSAPSSPLHF. CDR3 nucleotide sequence: TGTGCCAGCAGTGCCCCCTCGTCACCCCTCCACTTT.

The chain carries TRBV7-8 and TRBJ1-5; possibly TRBD1 for D (5 bases). Germline V CDR1 and CDR2: SGHVS, FQNEAQ. The CDR3 contains 15 residues. Trimming took off 5 bases at V and 3 bases at J, with 14 bases between the two ends. CDR3 DNA sequence: TGTGCCAGCAGCCCGAGTACAGGTCTCAATCAGCCCCAGCATTTT. This encodes CASSPSTGLNQPQHF.

V is TRBV11-2 and J is TRBJ2-3; D could derive from TRBD1 or TRBD2 (5 bases each). The V gene's germline CDR1 is SGHAT and CDR2 FQNNGV. The CDR3 runs to 13 residues. With 6 bases removed from V and 4 bases from J, the gap between germline ends came to 11 bases. CDR3 region: CASSFPGPDTQYF. The CDR3 region has the DNA TGTGCCAGCAGTTTTCCGGGGCCAGATACGCAGTATTTT.

The genes are TRBV24-1 and TRBJ1-5; no clear D gene. The length of the CDR3 is 13 residues. V lost 4 bases, J lost 4 bases, and 7 bases lay in between. Germline V gene data show CDR1 as KGHDR and CDR2 as SFDVKD. CDR3 sequence: CATSEGGNQPQHF. CDR3 in DNA: TGTGCCACCAGTGAAGGTGGAAATCAGCCCCAGCATTTT.

The rearrangement joins TRBV7-2 to TRBJ1-5; D may be TRBD1 (6 bases). Trimming removed 0 bases from V and 4 bases from J, with 13 bases in between. CDR1 and CDR2 from the germline V gene are SGHTA and FQGNSA. The length of the CDR3 is 16 residues. Written as DNA, the CDR3 is TGTGCCAGCAGCTTAGCCGGGTCCAGGGGAAATCAGCCCCAGCATTTT. Translated: CASSLAGSRGNQPQHF.

The rearrangement uses TRBV6-5 and TRBJ1-5, with TRBD1 identical over 7 bases. After removal of 11 bases from V and 7 bases from J, the junction contained 17 bases not matched to a gene. Germline CDR1 MNHEY, CDR2 SVGAGI. The CDR3 has 15 residues. The CDR3 DNA reads as TGTGCCTCAGCAGAAGTGGCAGGGGGACTACAGCCCCAGCATTTT. Protein sequence: CASAEVAGGLQPQHF.